This T cell receptor beta chain was recovered during a study of T cell changes during pregnancy in multiple sclerosis. Using immunoSEQ multiplex PCR, the repertoire was profiled, and TCRdb retains in-frame clones only, with some absent. Among about 100,000 clones listed, around 92% were seen once. The CDR3 spans 15 residues. Per the germline V gene, CDR1 is SGDLS and CDR2 is YYNGEE. V shed 4 bases, J shed 0 bases, and the junction held 5 bases outside the gene matches. The TCR comes from a female donor with multiple sclerosis, enrolled in a pregnancy study. The rearrangement links TRBV9 to TRBJ2-3, with 7 bases matching TRBD2. The material sequenced was peripheral blood, taken after pregnancy. The CDR3 sequence is CASSFSGQSTDTQYF. CDR3 DNA sequence: TGTGCCAGCAGCTTTAGCGGGCAAAGCACAGATACGCAGTATTTT.